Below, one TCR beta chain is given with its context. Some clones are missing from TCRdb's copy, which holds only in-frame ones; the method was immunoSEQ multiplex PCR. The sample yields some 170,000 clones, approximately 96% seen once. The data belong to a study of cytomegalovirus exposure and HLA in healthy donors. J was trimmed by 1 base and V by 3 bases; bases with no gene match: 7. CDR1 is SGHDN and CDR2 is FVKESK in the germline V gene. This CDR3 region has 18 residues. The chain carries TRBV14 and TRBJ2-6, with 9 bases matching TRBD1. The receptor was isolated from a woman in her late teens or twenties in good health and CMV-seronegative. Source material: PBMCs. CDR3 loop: CASSQGGTGHSGANVLTF. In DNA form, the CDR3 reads TGTGCCAGCAGCCAGGGCGGGACAGGGCATTCTGGGGCCAACGTCCTGACTTTC.